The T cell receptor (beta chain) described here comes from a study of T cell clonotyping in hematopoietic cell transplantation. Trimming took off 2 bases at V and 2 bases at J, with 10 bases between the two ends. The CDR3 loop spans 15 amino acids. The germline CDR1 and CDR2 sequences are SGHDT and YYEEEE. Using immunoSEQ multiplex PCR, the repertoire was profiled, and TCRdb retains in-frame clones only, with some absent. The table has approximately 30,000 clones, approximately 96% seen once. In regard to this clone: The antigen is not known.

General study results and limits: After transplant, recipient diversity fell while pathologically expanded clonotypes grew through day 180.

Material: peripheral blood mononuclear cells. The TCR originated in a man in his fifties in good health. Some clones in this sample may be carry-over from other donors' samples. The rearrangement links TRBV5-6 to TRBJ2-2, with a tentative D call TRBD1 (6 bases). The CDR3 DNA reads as TGTGCCAGCAGCTTCGACAGGATCAACACCGGGGAGCTGTTTTTT. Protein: CASSFDRINTGELFF.